What follows describes a single TCR beta chain. Its antigen is unidentified. Among the approximately 130 subjects of the validation cohort, separate from the approximately 670-subject first cohort, were the donors. This record comes from a study of cytomegalovirus exposure and HLA in healthy donors. There are 14 residues in the CDR3. Germline V gene data show CDR1 as MNHEY and CDR2 as SMNVEV (reference sequence). V lost 6 bases, J lost 4 bases, and 0 bases stayed unmatched. Clones were sequenced by immunoSEQ multiplex PCR, and TCRdb holds only the in-frame ones, with some missing. The sample has roughly 86,000 clones, 90% to 96% seen once. Regarding the study as a whole: Reports credit the classifier with highly specific, highly sensitive diagnosis of cytomegalovirus status. The study listed 164 cytomegalovirus-associated TCR beta chains. The finding came from a later analysis; first-cohort TCR clusters tended to co-occur in the 110 or so validation repertoires.

Material for sequencing was PBMCs. The genes are TRBV27 and TRBJ2-1, with 13 bases fitting TRBD2. The receptor comes from a man aged 18-30 years in good health and CMV-seropositive. CDR3 DNA sequence: TGTGCCAGCAGGGGACTAGCGGGGTACAATGAGCAGTTCTTC. Protein sequence: CASRGLAGYNEQFF.